Below, one T cell receptor beta chain is given with its context. What it binds is not known. This record comes from a study of CD8 T cells in ankylosing spondylitis. Notes on the study in general: Apparently characteristic of ankylosing spondylitis blood was a TCR beta motif (eight highly homologous variants).

In TCRdb, the 5' RACE reads were re-called with MiXCR into one record per CDR3 protein. This table has tens of thousands of distinct CDR3 sequences, more than 8.5% appearing once. Germline V lookup: CDR1 MGHRA, CDR2 YSYEKL. This CDR3 has 16 amino acids. Trimming removed 4 bases at V and 3 bases at J, with 18 bases between. The source is a male donor with ankylosing spondylitis. The specimen sequenced was blood, either unsorted or a sorted T cell fraction (not recorded which). This chain links TRBV4-1 with TRBJ1-1, with D possibly TRBD1 on 6 matching bases. The CDR3 DNA sequence: TGCGCCAGCAGCCCAACCACAGGGTCCTTAGACACTGAAGCTTTCTTT. Protein: CASSPTTGSLDTEAFF.